This record looks at one T cell receptor beta chain sequence and its context. What it recognizes is unknown. The data are from a study of T cells after yellow fever vaccination. This CDR3 spans 15 amino acids. Trimming stripped 0 bases from V and 4 bases from J, with 13 bases between. Germline lookup yields CDR1 SGHDT and CDR2 YYEEEE. A universal primer site and UMIs were added as TCR cDNA was made by 5'RACE template switching. MiXCR, run by TCRdb on the 5' RACE reads, gives a single entry per CDR3 protein. The top ten clones hold roughly a fifth of a sample with around 310,000 distinct CDR3 sequences, around 4.5% of them seen once. Whole-study findings and limits: Post-booster repertoires again held most primary-vaccination clones (about 95% CD4, approximately 90% CD8).

Material: PBMCs, obtained 15 days after the yellow fever booster vaccination. The J gene is TRBJ1-2, the V gene TRBV5-6; D is unresolved. The clonotype comes from a man aged 18 to 29 who received the YFV17D yellow fever vaccine. The CDR3 is CASSLGTAELYGYTF. In DNA form, the CDR3 reads TGTGCCAGCAGCTTGGGAACAGCCGAACTCTATGGCTACACCTTC. The variable domain in full, completed from reference TRBV5-6 and TRBJ1-2, reads DAGVTQSPTHLIKTRGQQVTLRCSPKSGHDTVSWYQQALGQGPQFIFQYYEEEERQRGNFPDRFSGHQFPNYSSELNVNALLLGDSALYLCASSLGTAELYGYTFGSGTRLTVV.